The 2 T cell receptor beta chains below were found in one sample sequenced in a study of cytomegalovirus exposure and HLA in healthy donors. This PCR relied on a set of 60 Vbeta primers and 13 Jbeta primers. Here immunoSEQ multiplex PCR was the method, and the copy in TCRdb shows in-frame clones only, minus some. The sample lists 85,000 to 120,000 clones; roughly 80% were seen once. Source material: PBMCs. The receptors come from a man aged 35 to 55 in good health and CMV-seronegative.

The chain carries TRBV5-1 and TRBJ2-7; D might be TRBD2 (5 bases). The CDR3 totals 15 residues. Trimming removed 3 bases at V and 0 bases at J, with 13 bases between. Germline V gene sequence: CDR1 SGHRS, CDR2 YFSETQ. CDR3: CASSWATGSSYEQYF. The CDR3 nucleotides read TGCGCCAGCAGCTGGGCGACGGGAAGCTCCTACGAGCAGTACTTC.

Points on this clone: The same CDR3 arises from other DNA sequences in this sample as well. The chain has TRBV12-5 and TRBJ2-7; 9 bases line up with TRBD1. Trimming removed 5 bases from V and 7 bases from J; junction bases left unmatched: 12. This CDR3 comprises 15 residues. Germline V CDR1 and CDR2: LGHNT, FRNRAP. The CDR3 region is CASGRPGTGFGEQYF. Here the CDR3 DNA reads TGTGCTAGTGGTAGACCCGGGACAGGGTTTGGTGAGCAGTACTTC.